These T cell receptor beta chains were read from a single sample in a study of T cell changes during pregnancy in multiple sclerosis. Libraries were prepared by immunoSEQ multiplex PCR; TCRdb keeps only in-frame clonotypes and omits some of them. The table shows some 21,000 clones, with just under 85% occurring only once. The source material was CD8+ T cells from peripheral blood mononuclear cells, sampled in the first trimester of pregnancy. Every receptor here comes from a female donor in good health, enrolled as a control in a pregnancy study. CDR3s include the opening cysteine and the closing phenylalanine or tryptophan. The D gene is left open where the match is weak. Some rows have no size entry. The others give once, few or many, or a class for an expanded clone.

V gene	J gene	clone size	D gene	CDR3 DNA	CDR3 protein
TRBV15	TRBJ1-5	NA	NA	TGTGCCACCAGTAGGGGAGGGGGGGCAAATCAGCCCCAGCATTTT	CATSRGGGANQPQHF
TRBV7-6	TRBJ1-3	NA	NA	TGTGCCAGCAGCTTAGATACAGGGCGAGGAAACACCATATATTTT	CASSLDTGRGNTIYF
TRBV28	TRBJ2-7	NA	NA	TGTGCCAGCAGTTTCCCCTATACCGAGCAGTACTTC	CASSFPYTEQYF
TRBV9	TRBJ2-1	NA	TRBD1	TGTGCCAGCAGCGTAGTGGGACAGACCAATGAGCAGTTCTTC	CASSVVGQTNEQFF
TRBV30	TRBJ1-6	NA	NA	TGTGCCTGGAGTGCCTTGGAGGGGTCGGATCGGCGTACGCCCCTCCACTTT	CAWSALEGSDRRTPLHF
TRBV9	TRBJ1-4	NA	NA	TGTGCCAGCAGCGGAACGGGGGGTCAGAATGAAAAACTGTTTTTT	CASSGTGGQNEKLFF
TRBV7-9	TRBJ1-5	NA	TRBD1	TGTGCCAGCAGCGTACAGGGGGCTCATCAGCCCCAGCATTTT	CASSVQGAHQPQHF
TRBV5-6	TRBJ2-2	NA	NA	TGTGCCAGCAGCTTGCCCCCCCAGGGTACCGGGGAGCTGTTTTTT	CASSLPPQGTGELFF
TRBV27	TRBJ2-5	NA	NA	TGTGCCAGCAGCATTAGAGGGGAGACCCAGTACTTC	CASSIRGETQYF
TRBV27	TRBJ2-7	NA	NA	TGTGCCAGCAGATCGGGGTTAAACGAGCAGTACTTC	CASRSGLNEQYF
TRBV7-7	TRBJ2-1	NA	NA	TGTGCCAGCAGCTTTAGGAGGGGAAAAGACAATGAGCAGTTCTTC	CASSFRRGKDNEQFF
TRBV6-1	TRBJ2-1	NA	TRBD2	TGTGCCAGCAGTGAAGGGAGCGGGGGGGCTGATGAGCAGTTCTTC	CASSEGSGGADEQFF
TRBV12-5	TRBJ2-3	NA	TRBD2	TGTGCTAGTGGTGAACCGGGGGGTACGCAGTATTTT	CASGEPGGTQYF
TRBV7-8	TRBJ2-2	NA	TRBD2	TGTGCCAGCAGCCCCACCGCCGGGACTATTGGCGGGGAGCTGTTTTTT	CASSPTAGTIGGELFF
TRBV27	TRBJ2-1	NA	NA	TGTGCCAGCAGTTTAATACGAGCGGATGAGCAGTTCTTC	CASSLIRADEQFF
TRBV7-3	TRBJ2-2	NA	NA	TGTGCCAGCAGCTTCCATGAGAGTCCCGGGGAGCTGTTTTTT	CASSFHESPGELFF
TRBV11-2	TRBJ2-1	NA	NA	TGTGCCAGCAGCCTACAACGGGGAGGCAATGAGCAGTTCTTC	CASSLQRGGNEQFF
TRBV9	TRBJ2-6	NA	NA	TGTGCCAGCAGCTTCTCGGAACAGACAGACGTCTTCTCTGGGGCCAACGTCCTGACTTTC	CASSFSEQTDVFSGANVLTF
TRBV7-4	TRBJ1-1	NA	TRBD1	TGTGCCAGCAGCCTCCGGGACAGCCGCATGAACACTGAAGCTTTCTTT	CASSLRDSRMNTEAFF
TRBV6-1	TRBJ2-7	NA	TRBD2	TGTGCCAGCAATGTAGCGGGAGGGCCGCAGGAGCAGTACTTC	CASNVAGGPQEQYF
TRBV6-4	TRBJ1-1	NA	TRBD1	TGTGCCAGCAGCGCCGGGACAGCGAACACTGAAGCTTTCTTT	CASSAGTANTEAFF
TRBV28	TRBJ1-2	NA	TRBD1	TGTGCCAGTAAAAGCTTGGACAGGGGTTCGGATGGCTACACCTTC	CASKSLDRGSDGYTF
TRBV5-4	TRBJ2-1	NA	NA	TGTGCCAGCAGCTTGGCCCTGCTATCTGAGCAGTTCTTC	CASSLALLSEQFF
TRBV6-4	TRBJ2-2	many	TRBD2	TGTGCCAGCAGTGACTCCCCTAGCGGGGCGAACACCGGGGAGCTGTTTTTT	CASSDSPSGANTGELFF
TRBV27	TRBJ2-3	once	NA	TGTGCCAGCACCCGATTTAGTACAGATACGCAGTATTTT	CASTRFSTDTQYF
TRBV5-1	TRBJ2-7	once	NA	TGCGCCAGCAGACCGGGGAGGACGGGGGCCTACGAGCAGTACTTC	CASRPGRTGAYEQYF
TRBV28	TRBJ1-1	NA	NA	TGTGCCAGCAGTCCTGAACAGGGCCTCATGAACACTGAAGCTTTCTTT	CASSPEQGLMNTEAFF
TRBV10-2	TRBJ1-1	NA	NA	TGCGCCAGCAGTGAGTCCTACCGAGGAGGGAACACTGAAGCTTTCTTT	CASSESYRGGNTEAFF
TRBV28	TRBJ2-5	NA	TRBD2	TGTGCCAGCAGTCTTGTCGGGACTAGCGGGAGATCGGCCAAAGAGACCCAGTACTTC	CASSLVGTSGRSAKETQYF
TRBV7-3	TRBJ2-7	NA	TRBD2	TGTGCCAGCAGCCATAGCGGGGGTTCCTACGAGCAGTACTTC	CASSHSGGSYEQYF
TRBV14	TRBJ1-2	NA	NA	TGTGCCAGCAGCCAAGGCTTCGGCGGGAACTATGGCTACACCTTC	CASSQGFGGNYGYTF
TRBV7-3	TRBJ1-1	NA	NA	TGTGCCAGCAGCTTAATATTGAACACTGAAGCTTTCTTT	CASSLILNTEAFF
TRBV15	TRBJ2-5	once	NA	TGTGCCACCAGCAGAGATCGGGGCAGGGGGGTAGAGACCCAGTACTTC	CATSRDRGRGVETQYF
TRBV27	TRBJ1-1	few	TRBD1	TGTGCCACAAACAAGTATTACAGGGGGGGGTACACTGAAGCTTTCTTT	CATNKYYRGGYTEAFF
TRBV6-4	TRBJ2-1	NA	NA	TGTGCCAGCAGTGACTCGACGGAGGGCTCTGAGCAGTTCTTC	CASSDSTEGSEQFF
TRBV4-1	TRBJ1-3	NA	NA	TGCGCCAGCAGCCAAGACCCCGCCGGGACAACTGGAAACACCATATATTTT	CASSQDPAGTTGNTIYF
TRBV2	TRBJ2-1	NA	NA	TGTGCCAGCACCGGTGGCAATGAGCAGTTCTTC	CASTGGNEQFF
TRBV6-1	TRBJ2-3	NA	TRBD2	TGTGCCGGGCACGGGAGGGGCGAATACACAGATACGCAGTATTTT	CAGHGRGEYTDTQYF
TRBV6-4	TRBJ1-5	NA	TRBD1	TGTGCCAGCAGGACGGGACAGGGGTTGAATCAGCCCCAGCATTTT	CASRTGQGLNQPQHF
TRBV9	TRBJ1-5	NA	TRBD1	TGTGCCAGCAGCGAGGGGGACAGGGGCAATCAGCCCCAGCATTTT	CASSEGDRGNQPQHF
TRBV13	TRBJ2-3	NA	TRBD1	TGTGCCAGCAGCGGACAGGGAGGCAGCACAGATACGCAGTATTTT	CASSGQGGSTDTQYF
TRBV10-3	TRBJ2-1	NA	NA	TGTGCCATCAGTGAGTCGATGGCGGGGTCCTACAATGAGCAGTTCTTC	CAISESMAGSYNEQFF
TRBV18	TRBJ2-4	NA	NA	TGTGCCAGCTCACCACCATATAGCGAGGTCGCGGTTCAGTACTTC	CASSPPYSEVAVQYF
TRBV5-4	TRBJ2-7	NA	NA	TGTGCCAGCAGCTTAGGCAGGGCCTACGAGCAGTACTTC	CASSLGRAYEQYF
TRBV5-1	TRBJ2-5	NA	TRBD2	TGCGCCAGCAGCTTGGTCGGACTAGCGGGGGAGGAGACCCAGTACTTC	CASSLVGLAGEETQYF
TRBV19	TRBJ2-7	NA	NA	TGTGCCAGTAGTATAGCAGGGGCCCGGGAGCAGTACTTC	CASSIAGAREQYF
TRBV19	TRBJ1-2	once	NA	TGTGCCAGTAGCCCTAAAGCATGGGGGCCCAGATATGGCTACACCTTC	CASSPKAWGPRYGYTF
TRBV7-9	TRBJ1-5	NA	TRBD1	TGTGCCAGCAGCCTAGGGGGGACAGGGGTTGGCAATCAGCCCCAGCATTTT	CASSLGGTGVGNQPQHF
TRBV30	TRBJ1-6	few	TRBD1	TGTGCCTGGAGTGTAGGGACAGACTCTTCACCCCTCCACTTT	CAWSVGTDSSPLHF
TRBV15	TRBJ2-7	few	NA	TGTGCCACCAGCCTGCGGACAGATAGCTCCTACGAGCAGTACTTC	CATSLRTDSSYEQYF
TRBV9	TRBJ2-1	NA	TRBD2	TGTGCCAGCAGCACCCATACTAGCGGGACTTACAATGAGCAGTTCTTC	CASSTHTSGTYNEQFF
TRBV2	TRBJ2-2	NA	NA	TGTGCCAGCAGGGACTGGCACACCGGGGAGCTGTTTTTT	CASRDWHTGELFF
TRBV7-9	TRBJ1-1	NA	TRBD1	TGTGCCAGCAGCGACGGACAGGGGTTCTATAACACTGAAGCTTTCTTT	CASSDGQGFYNTEAFF
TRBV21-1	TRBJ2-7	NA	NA	TGTGCCAGCAGCCGTCTGCGGGAGAACTACGAGCAGTACTTC	CASSRLRENYEQYF
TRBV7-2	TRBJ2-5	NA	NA	TGTGCCAGCAGCTTAGCACCCAGGAGGGAGACCCAGTACTTC	CASSLAPRRETQYF
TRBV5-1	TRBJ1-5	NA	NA	TGCGCCAGCAGCTTGGCTGTGCCGGGATGTCAGCCCCAGCATTTT	CASSLAVPGCQPQHF
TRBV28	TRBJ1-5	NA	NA	TGTGCCAGCAGTCCCCAGACAGGCGATAGCAATCAGCCCCAGCATTTT	CASSPQTGDSNQPQHF